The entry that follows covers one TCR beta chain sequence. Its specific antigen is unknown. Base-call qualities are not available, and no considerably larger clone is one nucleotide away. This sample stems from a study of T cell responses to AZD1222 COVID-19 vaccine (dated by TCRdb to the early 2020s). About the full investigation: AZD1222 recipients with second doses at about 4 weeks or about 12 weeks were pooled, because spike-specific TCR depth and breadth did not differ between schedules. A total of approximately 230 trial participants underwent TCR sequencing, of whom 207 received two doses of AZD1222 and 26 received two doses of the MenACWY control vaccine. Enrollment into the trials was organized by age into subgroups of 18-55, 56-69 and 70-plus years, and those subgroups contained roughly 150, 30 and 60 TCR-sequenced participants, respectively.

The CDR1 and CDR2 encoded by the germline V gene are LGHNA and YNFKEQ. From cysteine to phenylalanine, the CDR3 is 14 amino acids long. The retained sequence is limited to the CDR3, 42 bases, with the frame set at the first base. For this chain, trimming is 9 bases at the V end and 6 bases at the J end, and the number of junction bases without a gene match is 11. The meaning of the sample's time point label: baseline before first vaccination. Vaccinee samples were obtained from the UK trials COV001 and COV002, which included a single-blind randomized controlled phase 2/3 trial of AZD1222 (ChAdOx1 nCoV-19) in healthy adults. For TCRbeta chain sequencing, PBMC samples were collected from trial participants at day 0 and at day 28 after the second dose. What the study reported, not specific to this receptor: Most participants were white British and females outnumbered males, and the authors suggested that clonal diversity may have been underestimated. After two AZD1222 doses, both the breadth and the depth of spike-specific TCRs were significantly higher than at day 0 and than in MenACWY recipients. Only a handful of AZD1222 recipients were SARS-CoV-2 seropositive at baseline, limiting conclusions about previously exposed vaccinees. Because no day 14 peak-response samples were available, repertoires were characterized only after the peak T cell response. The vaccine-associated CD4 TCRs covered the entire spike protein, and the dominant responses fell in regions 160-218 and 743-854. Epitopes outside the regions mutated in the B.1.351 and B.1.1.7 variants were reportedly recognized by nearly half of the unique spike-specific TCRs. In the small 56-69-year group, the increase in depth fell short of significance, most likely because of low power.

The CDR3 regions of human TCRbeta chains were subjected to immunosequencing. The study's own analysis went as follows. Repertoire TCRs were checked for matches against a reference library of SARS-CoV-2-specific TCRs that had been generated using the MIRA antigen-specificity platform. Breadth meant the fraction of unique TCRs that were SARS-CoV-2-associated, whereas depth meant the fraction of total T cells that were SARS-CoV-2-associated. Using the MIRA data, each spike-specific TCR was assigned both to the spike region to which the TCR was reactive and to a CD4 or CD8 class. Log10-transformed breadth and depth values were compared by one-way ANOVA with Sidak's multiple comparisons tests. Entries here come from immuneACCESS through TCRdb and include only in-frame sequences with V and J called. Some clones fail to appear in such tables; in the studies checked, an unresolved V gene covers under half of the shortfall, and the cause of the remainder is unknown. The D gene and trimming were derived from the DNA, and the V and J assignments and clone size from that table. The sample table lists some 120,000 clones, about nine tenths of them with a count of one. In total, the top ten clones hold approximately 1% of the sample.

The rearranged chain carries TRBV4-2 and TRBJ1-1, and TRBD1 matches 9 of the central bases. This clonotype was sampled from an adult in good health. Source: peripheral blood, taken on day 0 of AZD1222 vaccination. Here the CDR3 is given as CASRPGQGKAEAFF. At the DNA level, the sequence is TGTGCCAGTAGGCCGGGACAGGGAAAGGCTGAAGCTTTCTTT.